The clone carrying this T cell receptor beta chain has more than one count but fewer than ten. Its target is not known. TCRdb called the 5' RACE reads again in MiXCR, with one record for every CDR3 protein. The sample lists 450,000 or so distinct CDR3 sequences, around 20% occurring once. The CDR3 is 13 amino acids. The V end lost 1 base, the J end lost 10 bases, and 9 bases lay between the germline ends. Germline V gene sequence: CDR1 KGHDR, CDR2 SFDVKD. These data belong to a study of T-cell memory formation after mild COVID-19. About the study: TCR clusters were mostly donor specific.

General study results and limits: There was a balanced CD4/CD8 profile in clones contracting day 15 to 85, and later expanders leaned CD4+. Pre-infection memory carried some responding clones, suggesting that cross-reactive memory joined.

The TCR comes from an adult woman who had mild COVID-19 (a few samples of this study predate the infection). Cell type and time point are not known. The material sequenced was PBMCs or a T cell subset sorted from them (not recorded which). V gene TRBV24-1 combines with J gene TRBJ1-4; no firm D call. CDR3 in DNA: TGTGCCACCAGTGATTTCATCCTTGGAAAACTGTTTTTT. This translates into CATSDFILGKLFF.